These T cell receptor beta chains were read from a single sample in a study of T cell responses to AZD1222 COVID-19 vaccine. Generated by immunoSEQ multiplex PCR, the TCRdb table keeps only in-frame clones and is missing some. This table holds roughly 200,000 clones, approximately 91% found once. The sample was peripheral blood, taken 28 days after the second AZD1222 dose. The receptors stem from an adult who received the AZD1222 COVID-19 vaccine. The CDR3 runs from the conserved cysteine through the conserved F or W. A D gene is named only where the DNA matches it firmly. Rows may omit the clone size; those that give it use once, few, many or a size class.

clone_size j_call d_call v_call cdr3_nt cdr3_aa
- TRBJ2-1 TRBD2 TRBV5-4 TGTGCCAGCAGCCGGAGCGGGAGATCGTACAATGAGCAGTTCTTC CASSRSGRSYNEQFF
- TRBJ1-1 - TRBV7-7 TGTGCTAGCAGCTTTACGATGAACACTGAAGCTTTCTTT CASSFTMNTEAFF
once TRBJ2-5 - TRBV10-3 TGTGCCATCAGTGATCGAGGGTCAGAGACCCAGTACTTC CAISDRGSETQYF
- TRBJ2-3 TRBD2 TRBV4-1 TGCGCCAGCAGCCAACAAGGACTAGCAACAGATACGCAGTATTTT CASSQQGLATDTQYF
- TRBJ1-1 - TRBV5-6 TGTGCCAGCAGCTTGGTGGAGTGGAGACAAATGAACACTGAAGCTTTCTTT CASSLVEWRQMNTEAFF
once TRBJ1-1 - TRBV18 TGTGCCAGCTCACCCCGGACAGAAGGGAACACTGAAGCTTTCTTT CASSPRTEGNTEAFF
- TRBJ1-1 - TRBV18 TGTGCCAGCTCACCCCGATCAGAGAACACTGAAGCTTTCTTT CASSPRSENTEAFF
- TRBJ1-1 - TRBV19 TGTGCCAGTCGGGACTTTGGGGACACTGAAGCTTTCTTT CASRDFGDTEAFF
once TRBJ1-1 - TRBV11-3 TGTGCCAGCAGCTTAGAGAGGTGGACTGAAGCTTTCTTT CASSLERWTEAFF
- TRBJ2-2 TRBD1 TRBV28 TGTGCCAGCACCTCCCAAGGGGGCTTGGGCGGGGAGCTGTTTTTT CASTSQGGLGGELFF
- TRBJ1-2 - TRBV7-9 TGTGCCAGCAGCTTAGCGGGGACGGCTACCGATAACTATGGCTACACCTTC CASSLAGTATDNYGYTF
- TRBJ2-1 TRBD2 TRBV9 TGTGCCAGCAGCACTAGCGTCGGGAATGAGCAGTTCTTC CASSTSVGNEQFF
- TRBJ2-2 - TRBV9 TGTGCCAGCAGCGTTGACAGCTACACCGGGGAGCTGTTTTTT CASSVDSYTGELFF
- TRBJ2-1 TRBD2 TRBV9 TGTGCCAGCAGCGAAACTAGCGGCCTAGCCTACAATGAGCAGTTCTTC CASSETSGLAYNEQFF
once TRBJ2-7 TRBD1 TRBV3-1/TRBV3-2 TGTGCCAGCAGCCATTTGGACAGGCGCCCCTACGAGCAGTACTTC CASSHLDRRPYEQYF
- TRBJ1-2 - TRBV29-1 TGCAGCGTTACCTCAGCCCTGAGGGCTGGCTACACCTTC CSVTSALRAGYTF
- TRBJ2-5 - TRBV6-2/TRBV6-3 TGTGCCAGCAGTCGACAGGTTGAAGGGCAGTACTTC CASSRQVEGQYF